A single sample is the source of the 17 T cell receptor beta chains below, sequenced in a study of long-term antiretroviral therapy in people with HIV. The libraries were made with immunoSEQ v3.0 at survey level. Libraries were prepared by immunoSEQ multiplex PCR; TCRdb keeps only in-frame clonotypes and omits some of them. This sample carries tens of thousands of clones, 75% to 85% of them seen once, and the ten largest clones take about an eighth. The specimen was unsorted PBMCs, collected 0.3 years after starting antiretroviral therapy. The receptors here all came from a man aged 18 to 30 with HIV.

In this sample, this clone turned up a few times. The chain has TRBV10-3 and TRBJ2-7; D may be TRBD1 or TRBD2 (6 bases each). The CDR3 spans 14 residues. The germline V gene has CDR1 ENHRY and CDR2 SYGVKD. Trimming took off 10 bases at V and 2 bases at J, with 18 bases between the two ends. The CDR3, as DNA: TGTGCCACCGAAGGGGGGAATAGAGCCTACGAGCAGTACTTC. Residues: CATEGGNRAYEQYF.

The sample holds a few counts of this clone. The gene calls are TRBV6-6 and TRBJ1-2; TRBD1 matches 8 bases. The CDR3 consists of 14 residues. Germline assignment: CDR1 MNHNY and CDR2 SVGAGI (reference sequence). V lost 4 bases to trimming and J lost 6 bases; unmatched junction nucleotides: 7. The CDR3 loop reads CASSSNTGGDGYTF. CDR3 nucleotide sequence: TGTGCCAGCAGTTCCAATACAGGGGGGGATGGCTACACCTTC.

The V and J genes are TRBV4-1 and TRBJ1-4; D not resolved. The CDR3 has 13 residues. Germline V gene data show CDR1 as MGHRA and CDR2 as YSYEKL. Trimming shortened V by 2 bases and J by 7 bases, and 8 bases separated the two germline ends. CDR3 bases: TGCGCCAGCAGCCAACGGGAGTTTGAAAAACTGTTTTTT. Protein: CASSQREFEKLFF.

This clone has only one observation. The V and J genes are TRBV7-2 and TRBJ2-7; possible D gene TRBD2, 5 bases. The germline V gene has CDR1 SGHTA and CDR2 FQGNSA. V was shortened by 4 bases and J by 7 bases, with 14 bases between the two germline ends. CDR3 length equals 13 residues. This CDR3 reads CASSYGLPNEQYF. The DNA of the CDR3 is TGTGCCAGCAGCTATGGACTTCCTAATGAGCAGTACTTC.

This chain connects TRBV4-3 to TRBJ2-3; D is uncertain. Germline CDR1 LGHNA, CDR2 YSLEER. The CDR3 covers 15 residues. V lost 0 bases to trimming and J lost 2 bases, with 9 bases between them. CDR3 residues: CASSQEVKPTDTQYF. CDR3 sequence (DNA): TGCGCCAGCAGCCAAGAGGTAAAACCCACAGATACGCAGTATTTT.

This rearrangement joins TRBV21-1 to TRBJ1-1; the D call of TRBD1 is as the table states it, not checked on the DNA. TRBV21-1 is a known pseudogene. CDR3 length: 14 amino acids. CDR3 region: CASSKKGQDTEAFF. Written as DNA, the CDR3 is TGTGCCAGCAGCAAAAAGGGACAGGACACTGAAGCTTTCTTT.

The chain joins TRBV19 to TRBJ2-7; 8 nucleotides align to TRBD1. In germline, CDR1 is LNHDA, CDR2 SQIVND (reference sequence). There are 15 residues in the CDR3. Losses at the gene ends were 6 bases for V and 5 bases for J; bases not matched to a gene: 12. The DNA of the CDR3 is TGTGCCAGTAGAGCCCCCGGGACAGGTAGACACGAGCAGTACTTC. It is translated as CASRAPGTGRHEQYF.

The chain employs TRBV1 and TRBJ2-7. TRBV1 is termed a pseudogene. This CDR3 is 16 amino acids long. The CDR3 nucleotides are TGCACCAGCAGCCCCCGGTTGGACGGGCCAAAGAATTGTGAGTACTTC. This translates into CTSSPRLDGPKNCEYF.

The chain links TRBV27 to TRBJ1-2, with D possibly matching TRBD1 (5 bases). CDR1 is MNHEY, CDR2 SMNVEV, per germline (reference sequence). This CDR3 comprises 14 residues. The V end was cut by 2 bases, the J end by 6 bases, with 13 bases between. In DNA form, the CDR3 reads TGTGCCAGCAGTTTACAAGCAGGGACGGATGGCTACACCTTC. This translates into CASSLQAGTDGYTF.

As for this clone: Mismatch with germline at one junction end may stem from a read error. The chain has TRBV6-1 and TRBJ1-5, with 7 bases aligning to TRBD1. The germline V gene encodes CDR1 MNHNS and CDR2 SASEGT. The CDR3 runs to 12 residues. CDR3 in DNA: TGTGCCAGCAGTGAAGCGAGACAGGGAATGGCTTTT. It is translated as CASSEARQGMAF.

V is TRBV7-9 and J is TRBJ2-3, with 7 bases aligning to TRBD1. Germline V gene data show CDR1 as SEHNR and CDR2 as FQNEAQ (reference sequence). The CDR3 has 15 residues. V lost 3 bases, J lost 2 bases, and 5 bases stayed unmatched. DNA for the CDR3: TGTGCCAGCAGCTTTACGACAGGGCTCACAGATACGCAGTATTTT. Its translation: CASSFTTGLTDTQYF.

V is TRBV28 and J is TRBJ1-2, with 9 bases identical to TRBD1. Unmatched junction bases numbered 10, after V lost 1 base and J lost 1 base. This CDR3 comprises 18 residues. Germline V gene data show CDR1 as MDHEN and CDR2 as SYDVKM. CDR3 residues: CASSLLHVVTGGNYGYTF. CDR3 sequence (DNA): TGTGCCAGCAGTTTATTGCACGTGGTGACAGGGGGTAACTATGGCTACACCTTC.

The CDR3 bases are TGTGCCAGTAGTACTAGCGGGAGCTCCTACAATGAGCAGTTCTTC. This codes for CASSTSGSSYNEQFF. This sequence joins TRBV19 and TRBJ2-1; 10 bases match TRBD2. Germline loops: CDR1 LNHDA, CDR2 SQIVND (reference sequence). The CDR3 spans 15 residues. Trimming at V came to 4 bases and at J to 0 bases, leaving 0 bases not matched to a gene.

This clone was detected once. A read error may produce the germline difference seen at one junction end. The chain has TRBV4-1 and TRBJ2-1; D is unclear. This CDR3 contains 17 residues. Germline values: CDR1 MGHRA, CDR2 YSYEKL. The CDR3 reads CASSQAISTRSNNEQFF. CDR3 sequence (DNA): TGCGCCAGCAGCCAAGCTATTAGCACTCGCTCCAACAATGAGCAGTTCTTC.

This clone was seen a few times. V gene TRBV2 combines with J gene TRBJ1-1; D remains unclear. The length of the CDR3 is 11 residues. V shed 7 bases and J shed 1 base, with 4 bases lying between them. Germline V gives CDR1 SNHLY, CDR2 FYNNEI. The CDR3 reads CASTENTEAFF. The CDR3 DNA sequence: TGTGCCAGCACAGAGAACACTGAAGCTTTCTTT.

The chain carries TRBV11-1 and TRBJ1-2; D perhaps matches TRBD1 (5 bases). V gave up 2 bases and J gave up 4 bases, with 8 bases separating them. Germline V gives CDR1 SGHAT, CDR2 FQDESV (reference sequence). This CDR3 contains 13 residues. The DNA of the CDR3 is TGTGCCAGCAGCTTACGGGGCCGCTATGGCTACACCTTC. This sequence encodes CASSLRGRYGYTF. Looking up the rest from reference TRBV11-1 and TRBJ1-2 gives the full variable domain: EAEVAQSPRYKITEKSQAVAFWCDPISGHATLYWYRQILGQGPELLVQFQDESVVDDSQLPKDRFSAERLKGVDSTLKIQPAELGDSAMYLCASSLRGRYGYTFGSGTRLTVV.

The chain employs TRBV5-1 and TRBJ2-5; D gene ambiguous. The germline V and J ends were trimmed by 4 bases and 1 base, with 8 bases remaining between them. CDR3 length: 13 amino acids. Germline-derived CDR1 and CDR2 are SGHRS and YFSETQ. In DNA, the CDR3 is TGCGCCAGCAGCAGGATCATCCAAGAGACCCAGTACTTC. It yields the protein CASSRIIQETQYF. Using reference TRBV5-1 and TRBJ2-5 for the parts outside the CDR3, the full variable domain is KAGVTQTPRYLIKTRGQQVTLSCSPISGHRSVSWYQQTPGQGLQFLFEYFSETQRNKGNFPGRFSGRQFSNSRSEMNVSTLELGDSALYLCASSRIIQETQYFGPGTRLLVL.